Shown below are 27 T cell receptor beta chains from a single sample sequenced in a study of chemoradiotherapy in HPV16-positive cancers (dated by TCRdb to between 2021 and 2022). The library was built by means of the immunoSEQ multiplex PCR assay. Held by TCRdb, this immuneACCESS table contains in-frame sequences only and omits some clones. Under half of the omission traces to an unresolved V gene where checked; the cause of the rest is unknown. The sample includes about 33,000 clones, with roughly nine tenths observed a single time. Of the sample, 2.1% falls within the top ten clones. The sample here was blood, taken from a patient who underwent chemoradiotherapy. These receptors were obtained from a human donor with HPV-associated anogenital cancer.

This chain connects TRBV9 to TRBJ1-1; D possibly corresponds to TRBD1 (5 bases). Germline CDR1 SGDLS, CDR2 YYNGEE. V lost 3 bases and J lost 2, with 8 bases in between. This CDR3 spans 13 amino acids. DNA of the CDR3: TGTGCCAGCAGCGCCGGACAAAACACTGAAGCTTTCTTT. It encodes CASSAGQNTEAFF.

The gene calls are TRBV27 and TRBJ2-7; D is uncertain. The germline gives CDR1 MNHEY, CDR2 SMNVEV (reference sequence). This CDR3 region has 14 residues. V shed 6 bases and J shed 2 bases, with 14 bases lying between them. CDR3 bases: TGTGCCAGCAGGCCAACCCGGGCAGCCTACGAGCAGTACTTC. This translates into CASRPTRAAYEQYF.

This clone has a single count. The CDR3 loop reads CASARGGTGEAFF. DNA for the CDR3: TGTGCCAGCGCCCGGGGGGGTACGGGTGAAGCTTTCTTT. The rearrangement uses TRBV7-3 and TRBJ1-1; maybe TRBD1 (5 bases). Germline V gene data show CDR1 as SGHTA and CDR2 as FQGTGA. This CDR3 is built from 13 residues. V lost 8 bases, J lost 7 bases, and 17 bases lay in between.

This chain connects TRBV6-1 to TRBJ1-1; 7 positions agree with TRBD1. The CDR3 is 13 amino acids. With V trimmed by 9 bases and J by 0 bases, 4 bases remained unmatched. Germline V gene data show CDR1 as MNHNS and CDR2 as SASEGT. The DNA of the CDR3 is TGTGCCAGTACAGGGGCGCTGAACACTGAAGCTTTCTTT. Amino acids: CASTGALNTEAFF.

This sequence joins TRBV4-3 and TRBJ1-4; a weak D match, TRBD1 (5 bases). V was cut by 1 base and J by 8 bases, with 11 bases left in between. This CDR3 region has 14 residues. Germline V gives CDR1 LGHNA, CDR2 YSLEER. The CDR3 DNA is TGCGCCAGCAGCCAAGGAGAGGAGGGGGAAAAACTGTTTTTT. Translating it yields CASSQGEEGEKLFF.

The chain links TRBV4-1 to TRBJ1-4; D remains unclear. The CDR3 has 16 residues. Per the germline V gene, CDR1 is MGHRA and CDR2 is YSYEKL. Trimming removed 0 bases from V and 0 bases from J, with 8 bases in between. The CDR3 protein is CASSQEVTPTNEKLFF. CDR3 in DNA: TGCGCCAGCAGCCAAGAGGTGACACCAACTAATGAAAAACTGTTTTTT.

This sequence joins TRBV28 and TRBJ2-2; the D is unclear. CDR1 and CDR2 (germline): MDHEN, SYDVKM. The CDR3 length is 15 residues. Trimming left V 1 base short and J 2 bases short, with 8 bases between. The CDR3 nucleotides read TGTGCCAGCAGTTTATCTACAGCTAACACCGGGGAGCTGTTTTTT. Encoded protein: CASSLSTANTGELFF.

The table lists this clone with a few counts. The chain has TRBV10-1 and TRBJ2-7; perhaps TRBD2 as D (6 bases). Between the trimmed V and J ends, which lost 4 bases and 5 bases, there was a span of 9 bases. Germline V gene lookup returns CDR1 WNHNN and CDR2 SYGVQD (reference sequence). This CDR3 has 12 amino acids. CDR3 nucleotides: TGCGCCAGCAGTGGGTCGGGGGACGAGCAGTACTTC. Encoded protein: CASSGSGDEQYF.

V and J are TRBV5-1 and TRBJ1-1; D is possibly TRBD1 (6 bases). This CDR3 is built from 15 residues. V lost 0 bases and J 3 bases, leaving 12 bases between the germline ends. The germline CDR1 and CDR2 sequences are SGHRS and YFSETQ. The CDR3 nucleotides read TGCGCCAGCAGCTTGGACAGGGCGGGGGACACTGAAGCTTTCTTT. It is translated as CASSLDRAGDTEAFF.

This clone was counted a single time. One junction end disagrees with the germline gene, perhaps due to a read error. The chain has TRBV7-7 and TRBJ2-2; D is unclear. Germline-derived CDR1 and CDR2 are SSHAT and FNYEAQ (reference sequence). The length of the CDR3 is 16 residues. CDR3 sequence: CASSLVSSPGTGELFF. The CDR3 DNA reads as TGTGCTAGCAGCTTGGTGAGCTCCCCGGGCACCGGGGAGCTGTTTTTT.

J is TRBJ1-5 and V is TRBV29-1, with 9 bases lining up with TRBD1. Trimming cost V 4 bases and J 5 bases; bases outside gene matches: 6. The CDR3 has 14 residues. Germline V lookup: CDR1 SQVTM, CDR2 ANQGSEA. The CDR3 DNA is TGCAGCGTTGCTACAGGGGGCTCCGATCAGCCCCAGCATTTT. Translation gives CSVATGGSDQPQHF. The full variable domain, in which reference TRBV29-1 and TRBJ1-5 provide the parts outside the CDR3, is SAVISQKPSRDICQRGTSLTIQCQVDSQVTMMFWYRQQPGQSLTLIATANQGSEATYESGFVIDKFPISRPNLTFSTLTVSNMSPEDSSIYLCSVATGGSDQPQHFGDGTRLSIL.

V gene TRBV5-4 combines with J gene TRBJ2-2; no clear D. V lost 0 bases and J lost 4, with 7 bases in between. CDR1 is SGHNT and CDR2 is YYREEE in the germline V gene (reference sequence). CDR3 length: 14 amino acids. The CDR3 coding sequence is TGTGCCAGCAGCTTGGGACGGGCCACCGGGGAGCTGTTTTTT. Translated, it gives CASSLGRATGELFF. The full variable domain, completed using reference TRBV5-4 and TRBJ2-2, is ETGVTQSPTHLIKTRGQQVTLRCSSQSGHNTVSWYQQALGQGPQFIFQYYREEENGRGNFPPRFSGLQFPNYSSELNVNALELDDSALYLCASSLGRATGELFFGEGSRLTVL.

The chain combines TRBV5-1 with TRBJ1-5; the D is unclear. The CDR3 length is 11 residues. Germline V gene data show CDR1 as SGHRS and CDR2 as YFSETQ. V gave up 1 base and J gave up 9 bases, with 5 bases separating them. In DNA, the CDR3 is TGCGCCAGCAGCTTGCTGCTGCCCCAGCATTTT. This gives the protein CASSLLLPQHF.

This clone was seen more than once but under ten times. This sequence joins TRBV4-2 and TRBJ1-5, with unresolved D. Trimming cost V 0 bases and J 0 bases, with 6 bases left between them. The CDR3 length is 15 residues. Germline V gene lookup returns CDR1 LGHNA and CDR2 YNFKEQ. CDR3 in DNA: TGTGCCAGCAGCCAAGATCTAACTAGCAATCAGCCCCAGCATTTT. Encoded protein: CASSQDLTSNQPQHF.

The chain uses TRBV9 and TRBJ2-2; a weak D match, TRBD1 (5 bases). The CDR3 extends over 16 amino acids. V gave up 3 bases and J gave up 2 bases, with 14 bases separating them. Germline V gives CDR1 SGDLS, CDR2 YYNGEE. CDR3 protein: CASSGLGRFNTGELFF. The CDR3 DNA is TGTGCCAGCAGCGGTCTGGGGCGTTTTAACACCGGGGAGCTGTTTTTT. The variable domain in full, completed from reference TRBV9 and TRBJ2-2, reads DSGVTQTPKHLITATGQRVTLRCSPRSGDLSVYWYQQSLDQGLQFLIQYYNGEERAKGNILERFSAQQFPDLHSELNLSSLELGDSALYFCASSGLGRFNTGELFFGEGSRLTVL.

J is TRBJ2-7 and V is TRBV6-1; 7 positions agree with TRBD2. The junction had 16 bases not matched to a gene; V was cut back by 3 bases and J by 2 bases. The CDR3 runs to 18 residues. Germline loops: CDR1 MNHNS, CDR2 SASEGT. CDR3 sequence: CASSDPAGENIVPYEQYF. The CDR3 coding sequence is TGTGCCAGCAGTGACCCGGCGGGAGAAAATATCGTCCCCTACGAGCAGTACTTC.

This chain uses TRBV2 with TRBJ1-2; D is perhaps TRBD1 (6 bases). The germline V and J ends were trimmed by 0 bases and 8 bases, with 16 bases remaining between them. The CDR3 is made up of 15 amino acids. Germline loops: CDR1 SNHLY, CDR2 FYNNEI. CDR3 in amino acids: CASSEATPGAGGYTF. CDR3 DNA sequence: TGTGCCAGCAGTGAAGCAACGCCGGGGGCAGGAGGCTACACCTTC.

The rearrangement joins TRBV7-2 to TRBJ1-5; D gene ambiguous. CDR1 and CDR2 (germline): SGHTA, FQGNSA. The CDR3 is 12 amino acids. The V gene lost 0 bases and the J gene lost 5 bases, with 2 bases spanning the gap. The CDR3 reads CASSLAHQPQHF. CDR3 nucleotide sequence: TGTGCCAGCAGCTTAGCACATCAGCCCCAGCATTTT.

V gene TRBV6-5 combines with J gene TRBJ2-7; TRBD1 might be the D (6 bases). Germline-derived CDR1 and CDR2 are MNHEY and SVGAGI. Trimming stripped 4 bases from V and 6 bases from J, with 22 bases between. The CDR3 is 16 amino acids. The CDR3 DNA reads TGTGCCAGCAGTTCCCCGACAGGTAATGAGAACGGCGAGCAGTACTTC. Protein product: CASSSPTGNENGEQYF.

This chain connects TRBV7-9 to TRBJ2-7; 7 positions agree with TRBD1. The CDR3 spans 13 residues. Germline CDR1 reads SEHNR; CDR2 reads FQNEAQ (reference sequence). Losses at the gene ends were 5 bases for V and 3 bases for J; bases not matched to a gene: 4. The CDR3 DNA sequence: TGTGCCAGCAGCCCTCGACAGGGCTACGAGCAGTACTTC. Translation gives CASSPRQGYEQYF.

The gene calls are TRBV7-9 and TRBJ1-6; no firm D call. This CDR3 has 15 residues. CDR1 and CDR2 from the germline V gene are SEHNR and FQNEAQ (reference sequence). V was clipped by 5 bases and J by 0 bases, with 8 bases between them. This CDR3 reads CASSGESSYNSPLHF. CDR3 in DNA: TGTGCCAGCAGCGGGGAGAGCTCCTATAATTCACCCCTCCACTTT.

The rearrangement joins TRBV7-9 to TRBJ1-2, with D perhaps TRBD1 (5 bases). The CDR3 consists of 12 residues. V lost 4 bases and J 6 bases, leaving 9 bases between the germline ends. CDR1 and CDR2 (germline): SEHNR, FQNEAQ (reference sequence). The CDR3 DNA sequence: TGTGCCAGCAGCTCCTCAGGGAATGGCTACACCTTC. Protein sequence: CASSSSGNGYTF.

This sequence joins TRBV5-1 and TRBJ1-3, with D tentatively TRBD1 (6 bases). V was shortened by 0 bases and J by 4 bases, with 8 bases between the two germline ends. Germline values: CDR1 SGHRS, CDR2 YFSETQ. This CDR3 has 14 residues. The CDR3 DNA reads TGCGCCAGCAGCTTGGATACAGGGGGAAACACCATATATTTT. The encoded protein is CASSLDTGGNTIYF.

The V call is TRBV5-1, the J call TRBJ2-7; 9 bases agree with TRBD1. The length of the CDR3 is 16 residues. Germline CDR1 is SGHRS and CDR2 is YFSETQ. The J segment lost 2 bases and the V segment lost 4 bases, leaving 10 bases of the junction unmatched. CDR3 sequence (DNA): TGCGCCAGCAGCCCGGGACAGGGTTCACCTCCCTACGAGCAGTACTTC. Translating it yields CASSPGQGSPPYEQYF.

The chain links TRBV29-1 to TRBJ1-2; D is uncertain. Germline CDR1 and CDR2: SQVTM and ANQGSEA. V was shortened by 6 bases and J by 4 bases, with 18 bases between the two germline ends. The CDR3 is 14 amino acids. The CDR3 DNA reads TGCAGCGTCCACGGATTACAGTCGATCTATGGCTACACCTTC. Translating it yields CSVHGLQSIYGYTF.

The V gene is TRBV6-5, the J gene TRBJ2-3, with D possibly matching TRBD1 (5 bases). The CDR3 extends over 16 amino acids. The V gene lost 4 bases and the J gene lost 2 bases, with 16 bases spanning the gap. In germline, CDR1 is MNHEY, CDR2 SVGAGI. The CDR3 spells CASSSGLSPNTDTQYF. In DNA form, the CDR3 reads TGTGCCAGCAGTTCAGGGTTGAGCCCTAACACAGATACGCAGTATTTT.

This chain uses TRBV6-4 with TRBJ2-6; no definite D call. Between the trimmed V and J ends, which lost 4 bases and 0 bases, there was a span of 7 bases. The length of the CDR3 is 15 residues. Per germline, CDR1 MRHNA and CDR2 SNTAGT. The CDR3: CASSALASGANVLTF. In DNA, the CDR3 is TGTGCCAGCAGTGCACTCGCCTCTGGGGCCAACGTCCTGACTTTC.